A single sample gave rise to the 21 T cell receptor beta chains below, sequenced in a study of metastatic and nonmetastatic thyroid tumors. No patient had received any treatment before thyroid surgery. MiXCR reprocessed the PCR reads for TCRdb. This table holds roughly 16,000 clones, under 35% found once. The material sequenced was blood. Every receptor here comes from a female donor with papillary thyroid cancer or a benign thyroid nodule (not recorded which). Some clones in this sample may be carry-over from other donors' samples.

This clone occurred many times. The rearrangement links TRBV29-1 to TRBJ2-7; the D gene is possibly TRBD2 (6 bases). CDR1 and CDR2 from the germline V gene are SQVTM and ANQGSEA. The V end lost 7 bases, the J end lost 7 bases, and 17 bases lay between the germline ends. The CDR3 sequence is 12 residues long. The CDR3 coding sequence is TGCAGCGCCCTCCGGGAGCAAGGGGAGCAGTACTTC. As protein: CSALREQGEQYF.

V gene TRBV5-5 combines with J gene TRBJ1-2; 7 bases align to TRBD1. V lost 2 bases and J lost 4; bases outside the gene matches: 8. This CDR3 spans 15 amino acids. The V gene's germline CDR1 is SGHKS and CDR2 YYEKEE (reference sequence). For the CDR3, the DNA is TGTGCCAGCAGCTTTCTCGGCAGGGGGACCTATGGCTACACCTTC. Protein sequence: CASSFLGRGTYGYTF. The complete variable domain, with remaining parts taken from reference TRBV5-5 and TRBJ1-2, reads DAGVTQSPTHLIKTRGQQVTLRCSPISGHKSVSWYQQVLGQGPQFIFQYYEKEERGRGNFPDRFSARQFPNYSSELNVNALLLGDSALYLCASSFLGRGTYGYTFGSGTRLTVV.

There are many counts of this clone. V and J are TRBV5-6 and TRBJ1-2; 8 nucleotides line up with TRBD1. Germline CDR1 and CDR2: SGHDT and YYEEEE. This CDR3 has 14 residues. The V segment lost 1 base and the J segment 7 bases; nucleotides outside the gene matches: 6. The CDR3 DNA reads TGTGCCAGCAGCTTGAACCAGGGGGCCATTGGCTACACCTTC. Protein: CASSLNQGAIGYTF. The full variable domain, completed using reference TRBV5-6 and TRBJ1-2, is DAGVTQSPTHLIKTRGQQVTLRCSPKSGHDTVSWYQQALGQGPQFIFQYYEEEERQRGNFPDRFSGHQFPNYSSELNVNALLLGDSALYLCASSLNQGAIGYTFGSGTRLTVV.

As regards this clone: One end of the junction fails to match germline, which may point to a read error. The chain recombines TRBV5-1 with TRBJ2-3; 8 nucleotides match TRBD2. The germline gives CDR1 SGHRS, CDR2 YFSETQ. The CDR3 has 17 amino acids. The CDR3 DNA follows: TGCGCCAGCATCCTGGCCGGGACTAGGGGTTCCACATATACGCAGTATTTT. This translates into CASILAGTRGSTYTQYF.

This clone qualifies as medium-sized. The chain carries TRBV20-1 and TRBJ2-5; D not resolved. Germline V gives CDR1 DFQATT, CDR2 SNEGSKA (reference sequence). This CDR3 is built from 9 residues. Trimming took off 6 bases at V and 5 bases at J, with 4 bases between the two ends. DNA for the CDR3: TGCAGTGCATTGGAGACCCAGTACTTC. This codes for CSALETQYF.

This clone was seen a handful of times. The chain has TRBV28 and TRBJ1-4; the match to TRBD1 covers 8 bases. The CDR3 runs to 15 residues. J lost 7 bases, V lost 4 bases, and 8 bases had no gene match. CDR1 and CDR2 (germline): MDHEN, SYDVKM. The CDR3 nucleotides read TGTGCCAGCAGTTCAGGACAGGGCGAAAGTGAAAAACTGTTTTTT. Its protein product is CASSSGQGESEKLFF.

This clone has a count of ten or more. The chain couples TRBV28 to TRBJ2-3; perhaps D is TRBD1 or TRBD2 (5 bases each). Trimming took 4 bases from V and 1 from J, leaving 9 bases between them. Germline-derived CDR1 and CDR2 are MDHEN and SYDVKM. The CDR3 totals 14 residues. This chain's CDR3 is CASSWDRGTDTQYF. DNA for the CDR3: TGTGCCAGCAGTTGGGACCGAGGCACAGATACGCAGTATTTT.

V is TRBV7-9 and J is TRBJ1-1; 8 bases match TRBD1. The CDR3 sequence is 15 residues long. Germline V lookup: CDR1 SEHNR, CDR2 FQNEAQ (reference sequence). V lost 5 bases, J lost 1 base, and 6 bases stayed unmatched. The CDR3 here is CASSTRQGSNTEAFF. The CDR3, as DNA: TGTGCCAGCAGCACTCGACAGGGGTCGAACACTGAAGCTTTCTTT.

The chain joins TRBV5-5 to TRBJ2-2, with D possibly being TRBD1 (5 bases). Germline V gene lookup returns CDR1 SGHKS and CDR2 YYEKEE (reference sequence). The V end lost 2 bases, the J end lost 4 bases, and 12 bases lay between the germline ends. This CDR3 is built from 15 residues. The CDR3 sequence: CASSLGATSTGELFF. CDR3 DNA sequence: TGTGCCAGCAGCTTAGGGGCCACGTCCACCGGGGAGCTGTTTTTT.

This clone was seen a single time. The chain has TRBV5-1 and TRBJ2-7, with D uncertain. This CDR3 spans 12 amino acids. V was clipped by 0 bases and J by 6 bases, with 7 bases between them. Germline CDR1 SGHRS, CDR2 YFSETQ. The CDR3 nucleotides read TGCGCCAGCAGCTTGGGTCGGGTCGAGCAGTACTTC. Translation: CASSLGRVEQYF. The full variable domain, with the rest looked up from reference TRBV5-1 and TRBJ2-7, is KAGVTQTPRYLIKTRGQQVTLSCSPISGHRSVSWYQQTPGQGLQFLFEYFSETQRNKGNFPGRFSGRQFSNSRSEMNVSTLELGDSALYLCASSLGRVEQYFGPGTRLTVT.

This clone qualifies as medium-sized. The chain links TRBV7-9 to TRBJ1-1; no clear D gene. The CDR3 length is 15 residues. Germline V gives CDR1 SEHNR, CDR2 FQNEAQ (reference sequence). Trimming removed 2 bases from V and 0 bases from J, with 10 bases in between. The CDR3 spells CASSLTGRLNTEAFF. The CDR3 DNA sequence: TGTGCCAGCAGCTTAACCGGACGGTTGAACACTGAAGCTTTCTTT.

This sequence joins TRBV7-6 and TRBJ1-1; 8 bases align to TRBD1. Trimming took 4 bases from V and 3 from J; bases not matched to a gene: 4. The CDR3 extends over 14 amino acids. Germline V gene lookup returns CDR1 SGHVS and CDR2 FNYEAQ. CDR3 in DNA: TGTGCCAGCAGCTCGACAGGGGTATACACTGAAGCTTTCTTT. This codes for CASSSTGVYTEAFF.

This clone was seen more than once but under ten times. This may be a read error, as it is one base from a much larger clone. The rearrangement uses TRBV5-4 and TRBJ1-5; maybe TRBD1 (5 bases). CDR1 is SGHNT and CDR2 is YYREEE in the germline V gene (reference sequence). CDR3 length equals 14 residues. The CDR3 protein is CSSSPGIGGQPQHF. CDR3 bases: TGTTCCAGCAGCCCCGGGATCGGGGGGCAGCCCCAGCATTTT.

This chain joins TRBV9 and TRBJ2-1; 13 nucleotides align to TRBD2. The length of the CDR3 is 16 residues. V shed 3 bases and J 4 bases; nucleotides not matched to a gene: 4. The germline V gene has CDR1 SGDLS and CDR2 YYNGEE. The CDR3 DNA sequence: TGTGCCAGCAGCGGACTAGCGGGAGGCGATTACAATGAGCAGTTCTTC. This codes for CASSGLAGGDYNEQFF.

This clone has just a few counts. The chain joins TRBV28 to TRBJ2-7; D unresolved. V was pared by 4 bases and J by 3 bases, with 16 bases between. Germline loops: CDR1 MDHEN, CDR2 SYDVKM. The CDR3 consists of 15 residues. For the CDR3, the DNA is TGTGCCAGCAGTTCCTATGACACTCTCGGCTACGAGCAGTACTTC. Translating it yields CASSSYDTLGYEQYF. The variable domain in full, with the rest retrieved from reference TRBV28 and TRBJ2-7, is DVKVTQSSRYLVKRTGEKVFLECVQDMDHENMFWYRQDPGLGLRLIYFSYDVKMKEKGDIPEGYSVSREKKERFSLILESASTNQTSMYLCASSSYDTLGYEQYFGPGTRLTVT.

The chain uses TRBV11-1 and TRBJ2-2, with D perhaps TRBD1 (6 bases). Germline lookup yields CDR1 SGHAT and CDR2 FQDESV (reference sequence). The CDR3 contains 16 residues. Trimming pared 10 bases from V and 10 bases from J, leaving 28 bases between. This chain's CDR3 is CATRHGQQARVVELFF. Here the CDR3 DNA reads TGTGCCACCAGGCACGGACAGCAGGCCCGCGTCGTGGAGCTGTTTTTT.

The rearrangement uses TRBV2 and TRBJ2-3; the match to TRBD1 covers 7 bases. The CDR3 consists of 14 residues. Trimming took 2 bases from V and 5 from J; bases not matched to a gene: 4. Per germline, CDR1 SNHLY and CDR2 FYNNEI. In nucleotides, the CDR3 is TGTGCCAGCAGTGAAAAGGGGGCGGGAGATACGCAGTATTTT. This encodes CASSEKGAGDTQYF.

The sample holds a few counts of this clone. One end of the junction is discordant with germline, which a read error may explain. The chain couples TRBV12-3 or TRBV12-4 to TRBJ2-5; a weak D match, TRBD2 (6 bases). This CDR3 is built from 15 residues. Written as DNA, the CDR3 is TGTGCCAGCAGTCCCCACCGACGGGGGAAAGAGACCGAGTACTTC. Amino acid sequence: CASSPHRRGKETEYF.

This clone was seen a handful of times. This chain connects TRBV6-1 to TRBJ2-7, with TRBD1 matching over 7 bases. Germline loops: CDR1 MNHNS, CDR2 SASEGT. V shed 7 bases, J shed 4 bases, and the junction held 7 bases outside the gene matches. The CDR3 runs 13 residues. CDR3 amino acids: CASTWGRGYEQYF. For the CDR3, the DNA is TGTGCCAGCACCTGGGGCAGGGGGTACGAGCAGTACTTC.

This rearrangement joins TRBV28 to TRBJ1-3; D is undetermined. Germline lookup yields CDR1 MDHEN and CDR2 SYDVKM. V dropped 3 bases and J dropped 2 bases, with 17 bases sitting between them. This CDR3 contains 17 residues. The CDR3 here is CASSFRVVGRTGNTIYF. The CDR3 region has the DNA TGTGCCAGCAGTTTTCGTGTCGTTGGTCGGACTGGAAACACCATATATTTT.

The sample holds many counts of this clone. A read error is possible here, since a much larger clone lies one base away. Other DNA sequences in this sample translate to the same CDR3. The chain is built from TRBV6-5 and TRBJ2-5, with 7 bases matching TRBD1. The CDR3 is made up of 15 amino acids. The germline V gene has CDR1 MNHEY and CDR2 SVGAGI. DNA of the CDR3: TGCGCCAGCAGTTACTCACCAACGGGACAGCAGACCCAGTACTTC. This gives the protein CASSYSPTGQQTQYF.